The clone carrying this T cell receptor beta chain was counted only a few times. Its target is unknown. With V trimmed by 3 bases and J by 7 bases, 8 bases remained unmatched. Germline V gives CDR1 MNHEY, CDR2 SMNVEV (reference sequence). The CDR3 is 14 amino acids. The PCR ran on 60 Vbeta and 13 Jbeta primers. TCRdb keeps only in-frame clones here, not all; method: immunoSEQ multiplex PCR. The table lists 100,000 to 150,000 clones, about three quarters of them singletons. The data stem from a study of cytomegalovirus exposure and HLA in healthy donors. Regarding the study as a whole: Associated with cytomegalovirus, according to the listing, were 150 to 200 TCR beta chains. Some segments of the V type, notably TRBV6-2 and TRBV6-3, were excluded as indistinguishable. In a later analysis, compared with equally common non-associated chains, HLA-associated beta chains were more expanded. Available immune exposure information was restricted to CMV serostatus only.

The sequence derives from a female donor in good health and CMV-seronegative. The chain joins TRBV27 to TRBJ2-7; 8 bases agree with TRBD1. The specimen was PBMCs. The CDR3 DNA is TGTGCCAGCAGTTTCGGACAGGGAGTCGGGGAGCAGTACTTC. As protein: CASSFGQGVGEQYF.